Sequencing of this T cell receptor (beta chain) was carried out in a study of blood T cell repertoires in COVID-19. At the level of the study: Both acute and convalescent COVID-19 samples were obtained from the United States, Italy and Spain. Sources were T cells, B-cell-depleted T cells, or PBMCs; the material itself was cDNA or gDNA.

This CDR3 contains 16 residues. The V gene's germline CDR1 is MRHNA and CDR2 SNTAGT. The ends were cut back, 3 bases at V and 1 base at J, with 15 bases in the middle. Authors' methods: Reference gene primer amplification gave estimated nucleated cell counts. Libraries were prepared by immunoSEQ multiplex PCR; TCRdb keeps only in-frame clonotypes and omits some of them. The V and J calls and clone size were taken over from that table, and D and trimming were inferred from the DNA. The sample contains tens of thousands of clones, 85% to 90% of which appear only once. This TCR came from a human donor in a cohort sampled during active COVID-19. V and J are TRBV6-4 and TRBJ2-5, with D possibly being TRBD2 (6 bases). Sequencing was done on a sample of peripheral blood. The CDR3 reads CASSEVYSGGQETQYF. CDR3 nucleotides: TGTGCCAGCAGTGAGGTCTATTCCGGGGGCCAAGAGACCCAGTACTTC.